The present T cell receptor (beta chain) was sequenced within a study of cytomegalovirus exposure and HLA in healthy donors. Trimming at V came to 3 bases and at J to 6 bases, leaving 11 bases not matched to a gene. Germline CDR1 and CDR2: KGHSH and LQKENI. The CDR3 has 16 amino acids. Method: immunoSEQ multiplex PCR; TCRdb's copy keeps in-frame clones and lacks some. The data show roughly 43,000 clones, approximately 93% seen once. The chain links TRBV18 to TRBJ2-7, with 10 bases identical to TRBD2. This clonotype was sampled from a young woman in good health and CMV-seronegative. Input material: PBMCs. The CDR3: CASSPRLAGDPLEQYF. The CDR3 DNA follows: TGTGCCAGCTCACCTCGGCTAGCGGGGGATCCGCTCGAGCAGTACTTC.